Below are 7 T cell receptor beta chains sequenced from a single sample in a study of T cells expressing NK-cell markers. One entry per CDR3 protein, without DNA, is what TCRdb gives after re-calling the 5' RACE reads. The sample yields 300,000 to 450,000 distinct CDR3 sequences, of which the top ten take up around 5.3%. Sequenced input: blood T cells: a sorted CD56 or NKG2C T cell subset, CD4+ or CD8+ T cells, or bulk PBMC T cells (not recorded which). The receptors derive from a man aged 18-70 years in good health.

The V gene is TRBV4-2, the J gene TRBJ2-5; TCRdb reports TRBD1, a call that lacks DNA to check it against. The CDR3 contains 14 residues. The germline gives CDR1 LGHNA, CDR2 YNFKEQ. The CDR3 reads CASSFPGVQETQYF.

The chain links TRBV24-1 to TRBJ2-3; without DNA, the TCRdb call of TRBD1 cannot be checked. The CDR3 runs to 12 residues. Per the germline V gene, CDR1 is KGHDR and CDR2 is SFDVKD. The CDR3 reads CATSDGRSAQYF.

V gene TRBV28 combines with J gene TRBJ1-4. The CDR3 runs to 15 residues. Germline V gives CDR1 MDHEN, CDR2 SYDVKM. The CDR3: CASREGTDLNEKLFF.

The rearrangement links TRBV6-6 to TRBJ2-7; no DNA is available, so the TRBD1 call from TCRdb remains unchecked. This CDR3 is built from 13 residues. Germline CDR1 MNHNY, CDR2 SVGAGI (reference sequence). CDR3 amino acids: CASLGRGGYEQYF.

The CDR3 region is CASSETYGGSSYNEQFF. This chain connects TRBV6-1 to TRBJ2-1. The CDR3 contains 17 residues. Germline CDR1 is MNHNS and CDR2 is SASEGT.

The J gene is TRBJ1-3, the V gene TRBV6-1. Germline assignment: CDR1 MNHNS and CDR2 SASEGT. The CDR3 is made up of 15 amino acids. CDR3 sequence: CASSKRSGFGNTIYF.

The V and J genes are TRBV5-1 and TRBJ2-7; TCRdb names TRBD1, which stays unverified in the absence of DNA. The CDR3 extends over 17 amino acids. The germline gives CDR1 SGHRS, CDR2 YFSETQ. The CDR3 spells CASSPQPWGSTTYEQYF.